A selection of T cell receptor beta chains follows, all from one sample in a study of response to subunit inactivated influenza vaccine. TCRdb analysed the RT-PCR reads with MiXCR anew, one entry per CDR3 protein. The sample records a few hundred thousand distinct CDR3 sequences, 22% being singletons. Sequences were derived from PBMCs from blood, sampled 21 months after vaccination. These receptors originate from a man aged 50-75 years who received an inactivated influenza vaccine. Each CDR3 is given with its conserved first and last residue. Fields, in order: V gene, J gene, CDR3 protein.

V: TRBV2; J: TRBJ1-1; CDR3: CASMGENTEAFF
V: TRBV29-1; J: TRBJ2-1; CDR3: CSVRKRGSSYNEQFF
V: TRBV7-9; J: TRBJ2-5; CDR3: CASSPDWGTGQETQYF
V: TRBV20-1; J: TRBJ2-3; CDR3: CSALKPGSTDTQYF
V: TRBV5-1; J: TRBJ2-5; CDR3: CASSLSRGIGETQYF
V: TRBV12-3/TRBV12-4; J: TRBJ2-1; CDR3: CASSPGLAGDRSYNEQFF
V: TRBV6-4; J: TRBJ2-3; CDR3: CASSDGSGTDTQYF
V: TRBV20-1; J: TRBJ1-1; CDR3: CSAPPPWTASLNTEAFF
V: TRBV10-3; J: TRBJ2-3; CDR3: CAISGGRGRATDTQYF
V: TRBV18; J: TRBJ1-2; CDR3: CASSLQSTRYGYTF
V: TRBV6-1; J: TRBJ1-2; CDR3: CASSPRQETNYGYTF
V: TRBV19; J: TRBJ2-7; CDR3: CASSTQTGMGVLQYF
V: TRBV6-1; J: TRBJ1-4; CDR3: CASRLGPSNEKLFF
V: TRBV29-1; J: TRBJ2-2; CDR3: CSVELKGQGNTGELFF
V: TRBV28; J: TRBJ1-5; CDR3: CASSFSGQGNQPQHF
V: TRBV5-1; J: TRBJ2-7; CDR3: CASSRRASAKNYEQYF
V: TRBV5-6; J: TRBJ2-1; CDR3: CASSLDIGPYNEQFF
V: TRBV28; J: TRBJ1-5; CDR3: CASLPFESSNQPQHF
V: TRBV6-1; J: TRBJ1-1; CDR3: CASSPYSRENTEAFF
V: TRBV11-2; J: TRBJ1-1; CDR3: CASSLKVQGGLPKNTEAFF
V: TRBV20-1; J: TRBJ1-6; CDR3: CSARPGGYNSPLHF
V: TRBV18; J: TRBJ1-4; CDR3: CASSLSQGTANEKLFF
V: TRBV4-3; J: TRBJ1-5; CDR3: CASSQGLGGRNQPQHF
V: TRBV7-2; J: TRBJ2-1; CDR3: CASRELRGNYNEQFF
V: TRBV7-2; J: TRBJ1-5; CDR3: CASSLKQGGQPQHF
V: TRBV4-3; J: TRBJ2-2; CDR3: CASSQPSNTGELFF
V: TRBV12-3/TRBV12-4; J: TRBJ1-5; CDR3: CASSFMGTGAGDQPQHF
V: TRBV6-6; J: TRBJ1-5; CDR3: CASSYPRLVF